The 16 T cell receptor beta chains listed next were all sequenced from one sample in a study of blood T cell repertoires in COVID-19. Here immunoSEQ multiplex PCR was the method, and the copy in TCRdb shows in-frame clones only, minus some. The sample lists roughly 330,000 clones, more than 70% occurring once. Material: PBMCs or T cells enriched from blood (not recorded which). The receptors were gathered from a woman under 40 who had recovered from COVID-19.

The chain combines TRBV5-1 with TRBJ2-7; 9 nucleotides align to TRBD1. Germline assignment: CDR1 SGHRS and CDR2 YFSETQ. Unmatched junction bases numbered 7, after V lost 0 bases and J lost 3 bases. The CDR3 covers 16 residues. CDR3 amino acids: CASSLGTGEVVYEQYF. For the CDR3, the DNA is TGCGCCAGCAGCTTGGGGACAGGGGAGGTGGTCTACGAGCAGTACTTC.

The chain combines TRBV7-2 with TRBJ2-3; TRBD2 matches 10 bases. Losses at the gene ends were 5 bases for V and 2 bases for J; bases not matched to a gene: 16. The germline CDR1 and CDR2 sequences are SGHTA and FQGNSA. CDR3 length: 19 amino acids. The CDR3 DNA reads TGTGCCAGCAGCCCACCCTTCGGGCTAGCGGGGGATCACACAGATACGCAGTATTTT. It codes for CASSPPFGLAGDHTDTQYF. The whole variable domain, filled in from reference TRBV7-2 and TRBJ2-3, reads GAGVSQSPSNKVTEKGKDVELRCDPISGHTALYWYRQSLGQGLEFLIYFQGNSAPDKSGLPSDRFSAERTGGSVSTLTIQRTQQEDSAVYLCASSPPFGLAGDHTDTQYFGPGTRLTVL.

The chain employs TRBV5-5 and TRBJ1-5, with 10 positions matching TRBD1. Germline lookup yields CDR1 SGHKS and CDR2 YYEKEE (reference sequence). J gave up 1 base and V 4 bases, and 2 bases lay outside the gene matches. The CDR3 is made up of 15 amino acids. DNA for the CDR3: TGTGCCAGCAGCAAGGGACAGGGGAGCAATCAGCCCCAGCATTTT. This gives the protein CASSKGQGSNQPQHF. The whole variable domain, remainder taken from reference TRBV5-5 and TRBJ1-5, is DAGVTQSPTHLIKTRGQQVTLRCSPISGHKSVSWYQQVLGQGPQFIFQYYEKEERGRGNFPDRFSARQFPNYSSELNVNALLLGDSALYLCASSKGQGSNQPQHFGDGTRLSIL.

The chain is built from TRBV5-1 and TRBJ2-2; 10 bases are a match to TRBD2. Germline values: CDR1 SGHRS, CDR2 YFSETQ. V lost 0 bases and J lost 0; bases outside the gene matches: 8. The CDR3 sequence is 19 residues long. DNA of the CDR3: TGCGCCAGCAGCTTGGCCAAGAAGCGGGGGGGCCCGAACACCGGGGAGCTGTTTTTT. It encodes CASSLAKKRGGPNTGELFF. Full variable domain (outside the CDR3, taken from reference TRBV5-1 and TRBJ2-2): KAGVTQTPRYLIKTRGQQVTLSCSPISGHRSVSWYQQTPGQGLQFLFEYFSETQRNKGNFPGRFSGRQFSNSRSEMNVSTLELGDSALYLCASSLAKKRGGPNTGELFFGEGSRLTVL.

The genes are TRBV28 and TRBJ1-5; D gene uncertain. Trimming removed 3 bases at V and 0 bases at J, with 9 bases between. Germline CDR1 MDHEN, CDR2 SYDVKM. The CDR3 totals 15 residues. The CDR3, as DNA: TGTGCCAGCAGTTTTAGGAGGGTTAGCAATCAGCCCCAGCATTTT. As protein: CASSFRRVSNQPQHF.

V usage is TRBV6-5 and J usage is TRBJ2-1, with D perhaps matching TRBD2 (5 bases). Between the trimmed V and J ends, which lost 5 bases and 6 bases, there was a span of 11 bases. Germline lookup yields CDR1 MNHEY and CDR2 SVGAGI. The CDR3 has 13 amino acids. CDR3 sequence: CASSRTSLNEQFF. In DNA, the CDR3 is TGTGCCAGCAGTCGGACTTCACTCAATGAGCAGTTCTTC.

J is TRBJ2-5 and V is TRBV9, with TRBD2 matching over 11 bases. CDR1 SGDLS and CDR2 YYNGEE come from the germline V gene. The CDR3 is made up of 16 amino acids. V shed 0 bases, J shed 4 bases, and the junction held 5 bases outside the gene matches. CDR3 nucleotide sequence: TGTGCCAGCAGCGTAGGTATAGCGGGGGGGCTAGAGACCCAGTACTTC. It specifies CASSVGIAGGLETQYF.

The genes are TRBV27 and TRBJ2-7, with 10 bases lining up with TRBD2. Germline V gene lookup returns CDR1 MNHEY and CDR2 SMNVEV (reference sequence). The CDR3 loop spans 17 amino acids. J was trimmed by 6 bases and V by 0 bases; bases with no gene match: 11. The DNA for the CDR3 is TGTGCCAGCAGTTTATCGCGGGTAGCGGGGGGCCAAGCCGAGCAGTACTTC. It encodes CASSLSRVAGGQAEQYF.

This clone was detected only once. The V gene is TRBV13, the J gene TRBJ2-7, with D unclear. The CDR3 runs 17 residues. Germline CDR1 PRHDT, CDR2 FYEKMQ (reference sequence). Trimming took off 0 bases at V and 0 bases at J, with 15 bases between the two ends. In nucleotides, the CDR3 is TGTGCCAGCAGCTTAGGAACCGATAGCCCGAGCTCCTACGAGCAGTACTTC. Translated: CASSLGTDSPSSYEQYF.

The J gene is TRBJ1-2, the V gene TRBV5-6; the match to TRBD1 covers 10 bases. J was trimmed by 5 bases and V by 3 bases; bases with no gene match: 7. The CDR3 sequence is 15 residues long. Germline lookup yields CDR1 SGHDT and CDR2 YYEEEE. The DNA for the CDR3 is TGTGCCAGCAGCTCCCTGGGACAGGGGAGATATGGCTACACCTTC. This encodes CASSSLGQGRYGYTF.

The chain recombines TRBV5-6 with TRBJ1-1, with a weak D call TRBD1 (5 bases). Trimming pared 4 bases from V and 4 bases from J, leaving 23 bases between. The CDR3 has 17 residues. Germline loops: CDR1 SGHDT, CDR2 YYEEEE. For the CDR3, the DNA is TGTGCCAGCAGCCGGTCTTGGGGGGAAGGAACTAGCACTGAAGCTTTCTTT. The encoded protein is CASSRSWGEGTSTEAFF.

CDR3 sequence reads: CATSGAGGADQPQHF. Written as DNA, the CDR3 is TGTGCCACCAGCGGGGCAGGGGGCGCGGATCAGCCCCAGCATTTT. The chain employs TRBV15 and TRBJ1-5; 8 bases line up with TRBD1. Germline-derived CDR1 and CDR2 are LNHNV and YYDKDF (reference sequence). The trim removed 5 bases at V and 5 bases at J, leaving 8 bases unmatched. The CDR3 runs 15 residues.

This chain connects TRBV6-1 to TRBJ1-4, with D possibly being TRBD1 (6 bases). Germline V lookup: CDR1 MNHNS, CDR2 SASEGT. V lost 3 bases to trimming and J lost 0 bases, with 11 bases between them. The CDR3 is 16 residues long. The CDR3 DNA follows: TGTGCCAGCAGTGAGAGGAAGGGGGCAACTAATGAAAAACTGTTTTTT. Protein sequence: CASSERKGATNEKLFF.

The chain recombines TRBV28 with TRBJ1-1, with no clear D. V was pared by 4 bases and J by 1 base, with 7 bases between. The germline gives CDR1 MDHEN, CDR2 SYDVKM. CDR3 length: 13 residues. CDR3 DNA: TGTGCCAGCAGTTCGTTAGAGAACACTGAAGCTTTCTTT. Protein sequence: CASSSLENTEAFF.

The gene calls are TRBV3-1 (or the pseudogene TRBV3-2) and TRBJ1-2, with 7 bases matching TRBD1. This CDR3 has 16 residues. Trimming at V came to 3 bases and at J to 11 bases, leaving 18 bases not matched to a gene. Germline lookup yields CDR1 LGHDT and CDR2 YNNKEL (reference sequence). CDR3 sequence reads: CASSQLTGSDNDKYTF. The DNA for the CDR3 is TGTGCCAGCAGCCAGCTGACAGGGTCCGACAACGATAAGTACACCTTC.

This rearrangement joins TRBV18 to TRBJ2-3; D ambiguous. V lost 4 bases and J lost 0, with 11 bases in between. The CDR3 covers 15 residues. Looked up from germline, CDR1 is KGHSH and CDR2 is LQKENI. The CDR3 loop reads CASSLAVTSTDTQYF. CDR3 DNA: TGTGCCAGCTCACTCGCGGTTACTAGCACAGATACGCAGTATTTT.